The rows below give T cell receptor beta chains drawn from one sample of a study of blood T cell repertoires in COVID-19. Profiled with immunoSEQ multiplex PCR; TCRdb holds only in-frame clones, not every one. Of about 180,000 clones listed, about nine tenths are singletons. The material sequenced was peripheral blood. These TCRs come from a man aged 70 or older with active or convalescent COVID-19. The CDR3 runs from the conserved cysteine through the conserved F or W. A D gene is named only where the DNA matches it firmly. Rows give clone size only sometimes, using once, few, many, or a class for an expanded clone.

V	J	size	D	DNA	CDR3
TRBV6-5	TRBJ2-1	NA	NA	TGTGCCAGCAAAAGAAGATCAGTTTCCTACAATGAGCAGTTCTTC	CASKRRSVSYNEQFF
TRBV5-5	TRBJ2-3	NA	NA	TGTGCCAGCAGCTTGGGAGGAAGGCTGGATACGCAGTATTTT	CASSLGGRLDTQYF
TRBV4-1	TRBJ2-3	NA	NA	TGCGCCAGCACCCGCGGTGGGGGGAGCACAGATACGCAGTATTTT	CASTRGGGSTDTQYF
TRBV19	TRBJ2-2	NA	NA	TGTGCCAGTAGTATCCCCTCCGGGGGGCTGGACACCGGGGAGCTGTTTTTT	CASSIPSGGLDTGELFF
TRBV10-2	TRBJ1-1	NA	NA	TGCGCCAGCAGTCGATTCGGGGGGAACACTGAAGCTTTCTTT	CASSRFGGNTEAFF
TRBV7-2	TRBJ1-2	NA	NA	TGTGCCAGCAGCCGGATGGAGGGCTACACCTTC	CASSRMEGYTF
TRBV28	TRBJ2-7	NA	TRBD1	TGTGCCAGCAGTTTAGGGACAGGGACTATCTACGAGCAGTACTTC	CASSLGTGTIYEQYF
TRBV4-1	TRBJ1-5	NA	TRBD1	TGCGCCAGCAGCCAACGGACAGGGAGGAATCAGCCCCAGCATTTT	CASSQRTGRNQPQHF
TRBV4-3	TRBJ2-6	NA	NA	TGCGCCAGCAGCCAAGATCTGGCCGGGGTCTACTCTGGGGCCAACGTCCTGACTTTC	CASSQDLAGVYSGANVLTF
TRBV19	TRBJ2-3	NA	NA	TGTGCCAGTAGTAATCGGGGCACAGATACGCAGTATTTT	CASSNRGTDTQYF
TRBV12-5	TRBJ2-2	NA	TRBD1	TGTGCTAGTGGTCCGCCCAGGGGGACCGGGGAGCTGTTTTTT	CASGPPRGTGELFF
TRBV7-9	TRBJ1-3	NA	TRBD1	TGTGCCAGCGGCGTACAGGGGGCAGGAAACACCATATATTTT	CASGVQGAGNTIYF
TRBV19	TRBJ2-7	few	NA	TGTGCCAGTAGTATTATGCCAGGGGTCTCCGAGCAGTACTTC	CASSIMPGVSEQYF
TRBV7-6	TRBJ1-1	once	NA	TGTGCCAGCAGCTTAGCTCGAGGGCCGAACACTGAAGCTTTCTTT	CASSLARGPNTEAFF
TRBV19	TRBJ2-7	few	TRBD1	TGTGCCAGTACTCAGACAGGGGCATACGAGCAGTACTTC	CASTQTGAYEQYF
TRBV27	TRBJ2-1	NA	TRBD2	TGTGCCAGCAGTGTGGGACTAGCGGCCAATGAGCAGTTCTTC	CASSVGLAANEQFF
TRBV4-1	TRBJ2-5	NA	TRBD1	TGCGCCAGCAGCCGGTCGGACAGGGGGCCAGAGACCCAGTACTTC	CASSRSDRGPETQYF
TRBV27	TRBJ2-1	NA	TRBD2	TGTGCCAGCAGTTTCCGACTAGCTGGGACCTACAATGAGCAGTTCTTC	CASSFRLAGTYNEQFF
TRBV11-3	TRBJ2-7	NA	NA	TGTGCCAGCAGCTACCACTATTCCTACGAGCAGTACTTC	CASSYHYSYEQYF
TRBV5-1	TRBJ1-6	NA	TRBD1	TGCGCCAGCAGCTTGGGGGACAGGGGGAATTCACCCCTCCACTTT	CASSLGDRGNSPLHF
TRBV29-1	TRBJ2-1	NA	TRBD2	TGCAGCGTTTACGGGACTAGCGGGAGGCGGGATGAGCAGTTCTTC	CSVYGTSGRRDEQFF
TRBV5-6	TRBJ2-7	NA	NA	TGTGCCAGCAGCTTCGGGTACGAGCAGTACTTC	CASSFGYEQYF